These T cell receptor beta chains were read from a single sample in a study of cytomegalovirus exposure and HLA in healthy donors. Here immunoSEQ multiplex PCR was the method, and the copy in TCRdb shows in-frame clones only, minus some. This table has over 100,000 clones, 69% appearing once. The sequencing sample was made of PBMCs. Receptors originate from a woman in her sixties or seventies in good health and CMV-seropositive. Both conserved end residues are part of each CDR3. Fields, in order: J gene, CDR3 length, D gene, V gene, clone size, CDR3 DNA, CDR3 protein. A D gene is named only where the DNA matches it firmly. Clone size appears in some rows only: once, few, many, or a class for an expanded clone.

TRBJ1-2 | 14 | NA | TRBV7-3 | NA | TGTGCCAGCAGCTTAATGGGGACTGGGGATGGCTACACCTTC | CASSLMGTGDGYTF
TRBJ2-5 | 18 | TRBD2 | TRBV7-2 | NA | TGTGCCAGCAGCTTAGCCCAACCGGGCGGGGGGTCTGGGGAGACCCAGTACTTC | CASSLAQPGGGSGETQYF
TRBJ1-1 | 11 | NA | TRBV19 | NA | TGTGCCAGTAGTAGACGGACAGAAGCTTTCTTT | CASSRRTEAFF
TRBJ1-3 | 15 | TRBD1 | TRBV7-2 | NA | TGTGCCAGCAGTTTACAGGGGGAAGAAGGAAACACCATATATTTT | CASSLQGEEGNTIYF
TRBJ1-1 | 13 | NA | TRBV2 | NA | TGTGCCAGCAGACAGGACGGGAACACTGAAGCTTTCTTT | CASRQDGNTEAFF
TRBJ1-6 | 17 | TRBD1 | TRBV4-2 | NA | TGTGCCAGCAGCCAAGAACCAGGGACAGAATATAATTCACCCCTCCACTTT | CASSQEPGTEYNSPLHF
TRBJ1-3 | 14 | NA | TRBV29-1 | NA | TGCAGCGTTGGTGAAACAGCCTCTGGAAACACCATATATTTT | CSVGETASGNTIYF
TRBJ1-1 | 15 | NA | TRBV4-2 | NA | TGTGCCAGCAGCCAAGATCCAGGGGAAGGCACTGAAGCTTTCTTT | CASSQDPGEGTEAFF
TRBJ1-2 | 15 | NA | TRBV29-1 | NA | TGCAGCGTTGGTGGTGCGGCAGGGCGAGGCTATGGCTACACCTTC | CSVGGAAGRGYGYTF
TRBJ1-3 | 14 | NA | TRBV30 | NA | TGTGCCTGGAGTATGTCAGGGAGGGGAAACACCATATATTTT | CAWSMSGRGNTIYF
TRBJ1-4 | 13 | NA | TRBV2 | few | TGTGCCAGCAGTGAAGTTCCCAGTGAAAAACTGTTTTTT | CASSEVPSEKLFF
TRBJ1-2 | 19 | TRBD1 | TRBV7-6 | NA | TGTGCCAGCAGCTGGCCACTCCCCCGGACAGGGCAAGCTAACTATGGCTACACCTTC | CASSWPLPRTGQANYGYTF
TRBJ2-1 | 17 | NA | TRBV25-1 | NA | TGTGCCATCATGGGGGGTCTGGACAACCGCTCCTACAATGAGCAGTTCTTC | CAIMGGLDNRSYNEQFF
TRBJ2-3 | 13 | NA | TRBV30 | NA | TGTGCCTGGAGGCCGACAGGAGGCGATACGCAGTATTTT | CAWRPTGGDTQYF
TRBJ1-4 | 15 | NA | TRBV5-4 | NA | TGTGCCAGCAGTCCCTCGACTGCAACTAATGAAAAACTGTTTTTT | CASSPSTATNEKLFF
TRBJ2-2 | 16 | TRBD1 | TRBV4-2 | NA | TGTGCCAGCAGCCAAGATGGTCAGGGGGCAACCGGGGAGCTGTTTTTT | CASSQDGQGATGELFF
TRBJ2-3 | 13 | NA | TRBV11-2 | few | TGTGCCAGCAGCTTCACAGGGACAGATACGCAGTATTTT | CASSFTGTDTQYF
TRBJ1-2 | 16 | NA | TRBV10-3 | NA | TGTGCCATCAGTGAACGGGACAATGGCGGCTACTATGGCTACACCTTC | CAISERDNGGYYGYTF
TRBJ1-2 | 11 | NA | TRBV29-1 | NA | TGCAGCGTTCTCCGGGGAGTTGGCTACACCTTC | CSVLRGVGYTF
TRBJ2-5 | 11 | NA | TRBV11-2 | NA | TGTGCCAGCAGCAGAGAAGAAACCCAGTACTTC | CASSREETQYF
TRBJ2-5 | 14 | NA | TRBV6-5 | NA | TGTGCCAGCAGTAACCGACTCCGACAAGAGACCCAGTACTTC | CASSNRLRQETQYF
TRBJ2-3 | 18 | TRBD2 | TRBV28 | once | TGTGCCAGCAGTTCGCGGCTAGCGGGGGCCTCTAGCACAGATACGCAGTATTTT | CASSSRLAGASSTDTQYF
TRBJ2-5 | 14 | NA | TRBV2 | few | TGTGCCAGCAGTGATGGGGGGAACCAAGAGACCCAGTACTTC | CASSDGGNQETQYF
TRBJ2-5 | 16 | TRBD2 | TRBV30 | few | TGTGCCTGGAGTGTAGGACTAGCGGGGGGCCAAGAGACCCAGTACTTC | CAWSVGLAGGQETQYF
TRBJ2-2 | 14 | TRBD2 | TRBV10-3 | NA | TGTGCCATCAGTGAGCGGGAGGGGGACGGGGAGCTGTTTTTT | CAISEREGDGELFF
TRBJ2-1 | 11 | TRBD2 | TRBV29-1 | NA | TGCAGCGCTGGGACTAGCGGGGAGCAGTTCTTC | CSAGTSGEQFF
TRBJ1-6 | 13 | NA | TRBV30 | NA | TGTGCCTGGAGTGCCTCACAAAATTCACCCCTCCACTTT | CAWSASQNSPLHF
TRBJ1-2 | 16 | NA | TRBV4-1 | NA | TGCGCCAGCAGCCAAGATAGACCAGGGATCTCCTATGGCTACACCTTC | CASSQDRPGISYGYTF
TRBJ2-1 | 16 | TRBD2 | TRBV11-2 | NA | TGTGCCAGCAGCTTCAAGCGGGGGGGCTCCCACAATGAGCAGTTCTTC | CASSFKRGGSHNEQFF
TRBJ2-7 | 14 | TRBD1 | TRBV6-5 | NA | TGTGCCAGCAATAGGGACAGGGTTCTCAACGAGCAGTACTTC | CASNRDRVLNEQYF
TRBJ2-3 | 16 | TRBD2 | TRBV6-6 | NA | TGTGCCAGCAGTTACCCGACTAGCGGGGGCGAAGATACGCAGTATTTT | CASSYPTSGGEDTQYF
TRBJ1-1 | 17 | TRBD1 | TRBV27 | NA | TGTGCCAGCAGTTTCCAAGGGGGCGCCTTCCAGAACACTGAAGCTTTCTTT | CASSFQGGAFQNTEAFF
TRBJ2-3 | 15 | TRBD2 | TRBV6-6 | NA | TGTGCCAGCAGTGCTAGCGGGGGGGTGACAGATACGCAGTATTTT | CASSASGGVTDTQYF
TRBJ2-7 | 17 | TRBD1 | TRBV28 | NA | TGTGCCAGCATCTCCGATCTTGGGGACAGGGGGTACCACGAGCAGTACTTC | CASISDLGDRGYHEQYF
TRBJ1-5 | 15 | NA | TRBV19 | NA | TGTGCCAGTAGACTAGACCGGGGGAGCAATCAGCCCCAGCATTTT | CASRLDRGSNQPQHF
TRBJ1-4 | 14 | NA | TRBV19 | NA | TGTGCCAGTAGTATAGAGAGAACTAATGAAAAACTGTTTTTT | CASSIERTNEKLFF
TRBJ2-7 | 15 | TRBD1 | TRBV4-2 | NA | TGTGCCAGCAGCCAAGTGGGGACAGGGAACTACGAGCAGTACTTC | CASSQVGTGNYEQYF
TRBJ1-5 | 14 | NA | TRBV30 | NA | TGTGCCTGGGGGGGGGCCGTAGGCAATCAGCCCCAGCATTTT | CAWGGAVGNQPQHF
TRBJ2-5 | 17 | TRBD1 | TRBV19 | NA | TGTGCCAGTAGTCCGCGGGACAGGGGAATAAGGCAAGAGACCCAGTACTTC | CASSPRDRGIRQETQYF
TRBJ1-2 | 14 | NA | TRBV9 | NA | TGTGCCAGCAGCGTAGGTGGGCCTCTAAAAGGCTACACCTTC | CASSVGGPLKGYTF
TRBJ2-3 | 16 | TRBD2 | TRBV19 | NA | TGTGCCAGTAGTATCCTAACTAGCGGTCGCACAGATACGCAGTATTTT | CASSILTSGRTDTQYF
TRBJ1-2 | 12 | TRBD1 | TRBV30 | NA | TGTGCCTGGAGTGTAGGACAGGCGGGCTACACCTTC | CAWSVGQAGYTF
TRBJ2-2 | 15 | TRBD2 | TRBV19 | NA | TGTGCCAGTAGAGGGCGGGGGGGCCGGACCGGGGAGCTGTTTTTT | CASRGRGGRTGELFF
TRBJ2-5 | 16 | NA | TRBV25-1 | NA | TGTGCCAGCAGTGAGTGGAAGGGGACTCAGAAAGAGACCCAGTACTTC | CASSEWKGTQKETQYF
TRBJ1-1 | 14 | NA | TRBV7-9 | NA | TGTGCCAGCAGCTTCCAAGGGGGAGACACTGAAGCTTTCTTT | CASSFQGGDTEAFF